These T cell receptor beta chains were read from a single sample in a study of post-analysis software for immune sequencing data. From the PCR reads, TCRdb called clonotypes with MiXCR, one entry per CDR3 protein. The table has hundreds of thousands of distinct CDR3 sequences, about 32% seen once. The sequencing sample was made of blood. Receptors were obtained from a girl aged 5-17 years with multiple sclerosis. The CDR3 runs from the conserved cysteine through the conserved F or W.

v_gene	j_gene	CDR3aa
TRBV10-3	TRBJ1-2	CAISEVAGEAVYGYTF
TRBV7-8	TRBJ2-3	CASRPMKSTDTQYF
TRBV6-5	TRBJ2-7	CASRRTGESEQYF
TRBV5-1	TRBJ2-7	CASSSPTEIVYEQYF
TRBV12-3/TRBV12-4	TRBJ1-2	CASRKMNYGYTF
TRBV20-1	TRBJ2-5	CSARVRALGETQYF
TRBV20-1	TRBJ2-2	CSARRTSGTNTGELFF
TRBV5-1	TRBJ1-5	CASSLGSVSNQPQHF
TRBV7-2	TRBJ2-3	CASSLADGLAGGYTQYF
TRBV5-1	TRBJ2-3	CASSLAVIAGGTDTQYF
TRBV28	TRBJ2-5	CASSLIAGGPGGVQYF
TRBV2	TRBJ2-5	CASRGGTIQETQYF
TRBV20-1	TRBJ2-5	CSAASISGDGGEQYF
TRBV6-2/TRBV6-3	TRBJ2-1	CASWIGYNEQFF
TRBV7-9	TRBJ1-2	CTSAMGQGDYGYTF
TRBV9	TRBJ2-1	CASSTRTSGNEQFF
TRBV12-3/TRBV12-4	TRBJ1-5	CASAQTGEGQPQHF
TRBV7-8	TRBJ2-1	CASSSTTRLKETQFF
TRBV6-4	TRBJ2-1	CASSDSPWASGDNEQFF
TRBV12-3/TRBV12-4	TRBJ2-7	CASSEAGGKVGEQYF
TRBV28	TRBJ2-5	CASSFSLAPTYKQYF
TRBV10-3	TRBJ1-1	CAIHGGQKNTEAFF
TRBV6-4	TRBJ2-2	CASSDRDTGELFF
TRBV20-1	TRBJ1-5	CSVGGQGNQPQHF
TRBV10-3	TRBJ2-5	CSSGAGQETQYF
TRBV6-4	TRBJ2-7	CANSDPGQGNYEQYF
TRBV5-1	TRBJ2-7	CASSLEAGSSYEQYF
TRBV7-8	TRBJ2-7	CASSEQGGTGDEQYF
TRBV6-1	TRBJ2-3	CASSGFAGRADTQYF
TRBV24-1	TRBJ1-2	CATSDPGQGSHGYTF
TRBV10-3	TRBJ2-5	CAISEGRGGLEETQYF
TRBV2	TRBJ2-5	CASGNGVYQETRYF
TRBV6-6	TRBJ2-1	CASWGTSGRAMGNEQFF